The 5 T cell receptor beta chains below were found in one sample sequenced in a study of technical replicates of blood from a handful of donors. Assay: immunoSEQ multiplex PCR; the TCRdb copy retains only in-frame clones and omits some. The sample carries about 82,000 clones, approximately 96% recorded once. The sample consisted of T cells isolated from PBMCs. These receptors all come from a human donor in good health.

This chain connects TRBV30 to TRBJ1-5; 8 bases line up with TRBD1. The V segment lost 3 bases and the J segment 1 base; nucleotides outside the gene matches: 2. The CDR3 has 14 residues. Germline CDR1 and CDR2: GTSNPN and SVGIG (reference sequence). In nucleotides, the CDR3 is TGTGCCTGGAGCACAGGGGGGAGCAATCAGCCCCAGCATTTT. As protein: CAWSTGGSNQPQHF.

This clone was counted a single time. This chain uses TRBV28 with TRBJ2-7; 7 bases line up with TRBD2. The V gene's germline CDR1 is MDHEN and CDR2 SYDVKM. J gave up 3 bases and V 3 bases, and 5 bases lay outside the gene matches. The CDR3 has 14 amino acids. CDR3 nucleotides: TGTGCCAGCAGTTTTTCCCTAGCGGTCTACGAGCAGTACTTC. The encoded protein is CASSFSLAVYEQYF.

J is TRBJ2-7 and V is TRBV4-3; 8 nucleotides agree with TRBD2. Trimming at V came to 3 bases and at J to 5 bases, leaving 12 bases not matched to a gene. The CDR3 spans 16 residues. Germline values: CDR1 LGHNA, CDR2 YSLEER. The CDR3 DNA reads TGCGCCAGCAGCCATGGAGTTCAGCGGGAGATCGACGAGCAGTACTTC. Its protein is CASSHGVQREIDEQYF.

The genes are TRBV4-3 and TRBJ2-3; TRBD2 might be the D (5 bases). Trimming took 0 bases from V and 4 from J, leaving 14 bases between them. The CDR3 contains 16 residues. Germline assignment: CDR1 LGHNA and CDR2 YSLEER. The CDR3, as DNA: TGCGCCAGCAGCCAAGATCCACGCGGAGGCTCAGATACGCAGTATTTT. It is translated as CASSQDPRGGSDTQYF.

DNA for the CDR3: TGTGCCAGCAGTTTAAAAGAGTCTTGGTCAGATACGCAGTATTTT. It codes for CASSLKESWSDTQYF. J is TRBJ2-3 and V is TRBV27; D is unresolved. The CDR3 spans 15 residues. V was pared by 2 bases and J by 4 bases, with 13 bases between. Germline values: CDR1 MNHEY, CDR2 SMNVEV (reference sequence).